This T cell receptor (beta chain) was sequenced during a study of patients and donors after allogeneic stem cell transplantation. TCRdb used MiXCR to reprocess the RT-PCR reads, holding one entry per CDR3 protein. The table has 70,000 to 95,000 distinct CDR3 sequences, 5% seen once. V lost 2 bases to trimming and J lost 4 bases, with 9 bases between them. Germline V gene sequence: CDR1 SGHRS, CDR2 YFSETQ. The CDR3 totals 13 residues. This clonotype was counted at least ten times. This sequence joins TRBV5-1 and TRBJ1-1; D not resolved. The TCR was taken from a human donor who was either an allogeneic HSCT recipient or a stem cell or donor lymphocyte infusion donor (not recorded which). It is not recorded whose cells these are; they may come from a transplant donor. Sequencing was carried out using blood, either unsorted or a sorted T cell fraction (not recorded which). CDR3 in amino acids: CASSFGPGTEAFF. The CDR3 region has the DNA TGCGCCAGCAGCTTCGGCCCCGGCACTGAAGCTTTCTTT.